The 17 T cell receptor beta chains reported below all come from one sample, sequenced in a study of OX40 agonist ivuxolimab in advanced cancers. TCRdb's copy holds only in-frame clones and misses some; the assay was immunoSEQ multiplex PCR. The sample lists 60,000 to 75,000 clones, about 89% occurring once. The sample was CD4+ or CD8+ T cells sorted from blood, taken in a trial of the OX40 agonist ivuxolimab. These receptors all come from an adult with an advanced solid tumor such as melanoma, head and neck, liver or kidney cancer.

This clone was observed a handful of times. The chain is built from TRBV6-1 and TRBJ2-7; 8 nucleotides align to TRBD1. The CDR3 totals 14 residues. V lost 6 bases, J lost 0 bases, and 4 bases stayed unmatched. Germline assignment: CDR1 MNHNS and CDR2 SASEGT. This chain's CDR3 is CASRRQGYSYEQYF. The CDR3 nucleotides are TGTGCCAGCAGGCGACAGGGGTACTCCTACGAGCAGTACTTC.

This chain uses TRBV18 with TRBJ1-2; D unclear. Germline-derived CDR1 and CDR2 are KGHSH and LQKENI. This CDR3 is 12 amino acids long. The germline V and J ends were trimmed by 4 bases and 4 bases, with 7 bases remaining between them. The CDR3 sequence: CASSLNGYGYTF. In DNA form, the CDR3 reads TGTGCCAGCTCACTAAACGGCTATGGCTACACCTTC.

The chain couples TRBV5-4 to TRBJ2-4, with D possibly matching TRBD2 (6 bases). The V end was cut by 2 bases, the J end by 0 bases, with 9 bases between. CDR1 is SGHNT, CDR2 YYREEE, per germline (reference sequence). The CDR3 consists of 15 residues. CDR3 region: CASSLGGLAKNIQYF. The DNA for the CDR3 is TGTGCCAGCAGCTTAGGAGGGCTAGCCAAAAACATTCAGTACTTC.

The CDR3 sequence is CASSPPNAYNEQFF. The CDR3, as DNA: TGCGCCAGCAGCCCTCCCAACGCCTACAATGAGCAGTTCTTC. The chain combines TRBV5-1 with TRBJ2-1; D remains unclear. Germline-derived CDR1 and CDR2 are SGHRS and YFSETQ. The CDR3 is 14 residues long. V dropped 4 bases and J dropped 2 bases, with 10 bases sitting between them.

This sequence joins TRBV6-5 and TRBJ1-5; D is unclear. Trimming took off 7 bases at V and 3 bases at J, with 10 bases between the two ends. The germline V gene encodes CDR1 MNHEY and CDR2 SVGAGI. CDR3 length: 13 amino acids. Written as DNA, the CDR3 is TGTGCCAGCACCGCACTCTTCAATCAGCCCCAGCATTTT. Its protein is CASTALFNQPQHF.

The J gene is TRBJ2-7, the V gene TRBV7-9; D is undetermined. Trimming cost V 5 bases and J 6 bases, with 11 bases left between them. The CDR3 length is 12 residues. The germline gives CDR1 SEHNR, CDR2 FQNEAQ (reference sequence). The CDR3 sequence is CASSDRRSEQYF. Here the CDR3 DNA reads TGTGCCAGCAGCGACCGGCGCAGCGAGCAGTACTTC.

The rearrangement uses TRBV6-1 and TRBJ1-3; a possible D gene is TRBD1 (6 bases). This CDR3 region has 13 residues. Germline V gene lookup returns CDR1 MNHNS and CDR2 SASEGT. The V end was cut by 6 bases, the J end by 3 bases, with 9 bases between. The CDR3 coding sequence is TGTGCCAGCAGACAGGGCGGTGGAAACACCATATATTTT. The encoded protein is CASRQGGGNTIYF.

The chain joins TRBV30 to TRBJ2-4, with a weak D call TRBD1 (6 bases). CDR1 and CDR2 (germline): GTSNPN, SVGIG (reference sequence). CDR3 size: 13 residues. Trimming left V 5 bases short and J 6 bases short, with 14 bases between. The CDR3 nucleotides read TGTGCCTGGCAGCCTCAGGGGACAAACATTCAGTACTTC. Translating it yields CAWQPQGTNIQYF.

The count of this clone is one. V is TRBV19 and J is TRBJ2-3; 8 bases are a match to TRBD2. V shed 3 bases and J 0 bases; nucleotides not matched to a gene: 2. The germline gives CDR1 LNHDA, CDR2 SQIVND (reference sequence). The CDR3 is 15 residues long. In DNA, the CDR3 is TGTGCCAGTAGTATCGGACTAGCCAGCACAGATACGCAGTATTTT. The encoded protein is CASSIGLASTDTQYF.

In DNA, the CDR3 is TGTGCCAGCAGTTTGGGGGGGGTGACTACCCAGTACTTC. Amino acids: CASSLGGVTTQYF. The chain combines TRBV27 with TRBJ2-5; TRBD2 agrees at 7 bases. CDR1 and CDR2 (germline): MNHEY, SMNVEV (reference sequence). This CDR3 region has 13 residues. V shed 3 bases, J shed 8 bases, and the junction held 6 bases outside the gene matches.

The chain uses TRBV4-1 and TRBJ2-3, with D perhaps given as TRBD1 or TRBD2 (6 bases each). The CDR3 is 15 amino acids. V lost 4 bases and J 4 bases, leaving 15 bases between the germline ends. Germline loops: CDR1 MGHRA, CDR2 YSYEKL. The CDR3 region has the DNA TGCGCCAGCAGCCTAGGAGGGGGTATGTCAGATACGCAGTATTTT. Amino acid sequence: CASSLGGGMSDTQYF.

This clone showed up just a few times. This sequence joins TRBV7-9 and TRBJ2-7; 7 bases align to TRBD2. This CDR3 contains 15 residues. Looked up from germline, CDR1 is SEHNR and CDR2 is FQNEAQ (reference sequence). Trimming cost V 5 bases and J 0 bases; bases outside gene matches: 7. The CDR3 bases are TGTGCCAGCAGCAGTGGGCGGGAGCGCTCCTACGAGCAGTACTTC. Translation gives CASSSGRERSYEQYF.

This clone showed up just a few times. The V and J genes are TRBV19 and TRBJ1-6; weak D call: TRBD1 (5 bases). Germline V gene lookup returns CDR1 LNHDA and CDR2 SQIVND (reference sequence). The CDR3 consists of 13 residues. Trimming cost V 5 bases and J 10 bases, with 12 bases left between them. The CDR3 region has the DNA TGTGCCAGTAGTCCCACCAAGGGGTCACCCCTCCACTTT. Its protein is CASSPTKGSPLHF.

The V gene is TRBV7-2, the J gene TRBJ1-4, with 11 bases matching TRBD1. Germline V lookup: CDR1 SGHTA, CDR2 FQGNSA. Losses at the gene ends were 8 bases for V and 4 bases for J; bases not matched to a gene: 3. This CDR3 region has 14 residues. CDR3 sequence (DNA): TGTGCCAGCGGACAGGGGGCCCTTAATGAAAAACTGTTTTTT. It is translated as CASGQGALNEKLFF. Full variable domain (rest looked up from reference TRBV7-2 and TRBJ1-4): GAGVSQSPSNKVTEKGKDVELRCDPISGHTALYWYRQSLGQGLEFLIYFQGNSAPDKSGLPSDRFSAERTGGSVSTLTIQRTQQEDSAVYLCASGQGALNEKLFFGSGTQLSVL.

The genes are TRBV29-1 and TRBJ1-2, with D perhaps matching TRBD1 (5 bases). The CDR3 length is 12 residues. Trimming stripped 3 bases from V and 13 bases from J, with 18 bases between. The germline V gene has CDR1 SQVTM and CDR2 ANQGSEA. In nucleotides, the CDR3 is TGCAGCGTTGATAATGATGGCAGGGTGTGCACCTTC. This gives the protein CSVDNDGRVCTF.

V is TRBV5-1 and J is TRBJ2-2; maybe TRBD1 (6 bases). The CDR3 is 14 residues long. Germline V gives CDR1 SGHRS, CDR2 YFSETQ. V was cut by 4 bases and J by 1 base, with 8 bases left in between. In nucleotides, the CDR3 is TGCGCCAGCAGCCGGGACATGAACACCGGGGAGCTGTTTTTT. Encoded protein: CASSRDMNTGELFF.

For the CDR3, the DNA is TGTGCCAGCAGGGAGGACAGGATACGCTCCTACGAGCAGTACTTC. This sequence encodes CASREDRIRSYEQYF. This chain uses TRBV2 with TRBJ2-7; TRBD1 matches at 7 bases. V lost 6 bases, J lost 0 bases, and 8 bases stayed unmatched. The CDR3 runs 15 residues. Per germline, CDR1 SNHLY and CDR2 FYNNEI.